This TCR beta chain was observed in a study of identical twins. Study outcomes and limitations: Those out-of-frame alpha sequences shared by twins showed an excess of low generation probability. Invariant populations such as MAIT and iNKT cells could partly muddle zero-insertion analyses.

This clonotype was found a few times. The antigen is unknown. TCRdb itself ran the 5' RACE reads through MiXCR, one entry per CDR3 protein. This sample yields roughly 260,000 distinct CDR3 sequences, of which around 7.6% are seen a single time; about 5.6% belongs to the top ten. This CDR3 contains 14 residues. Germline CDR1 and CDR2: SGDLS and YYNGEE. J was trimmed by 6 bases and V by 4 bases; bases with no gene match: 6. Among all donors, each was a healthy Caucasian. These same data were also listed under a study on yellow fever vaccine responses in identical twins.

Sequenced material: CD8+ T cells sorted from blood. The clonotype was recovered from a young woman in good health. The chain is built from TRBV9 and TRBJ2-7; TRBD1 agrees at 11 bases. CDR3 sequence: CASSPGQGASEQYF. Here the CDR3 DNA reads TGTGCCAGCAGCCCCGGACAGGGGGCGTCCGAGCAGTACTTC.